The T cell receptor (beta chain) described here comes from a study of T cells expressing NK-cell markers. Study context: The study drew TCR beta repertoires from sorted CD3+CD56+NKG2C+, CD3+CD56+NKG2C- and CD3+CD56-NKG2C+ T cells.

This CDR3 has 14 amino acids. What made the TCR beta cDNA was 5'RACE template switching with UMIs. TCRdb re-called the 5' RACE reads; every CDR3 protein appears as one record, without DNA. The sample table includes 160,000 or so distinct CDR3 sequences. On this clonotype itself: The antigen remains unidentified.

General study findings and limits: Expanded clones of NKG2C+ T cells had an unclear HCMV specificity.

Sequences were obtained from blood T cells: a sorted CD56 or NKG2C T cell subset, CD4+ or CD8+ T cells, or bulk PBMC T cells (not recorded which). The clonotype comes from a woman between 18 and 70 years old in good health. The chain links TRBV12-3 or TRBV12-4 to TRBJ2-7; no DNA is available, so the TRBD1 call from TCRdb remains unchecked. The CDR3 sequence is CASSYRRDSYEQYF.